One sample yielded the 13 T cell receptor beta chains listed below, sequenced in a study of T cells in Graves' hyperthyroidism and ophthalmopathy. Researchers took RNA transcripts and amplified the TCR beta CDR3 regions from them. RT-PCR in the first round (using the HTBI primer set) targeted the TCR CDR3. TCRdb processed the multiplex PCR reads anew with MiXCR; each CDR3 protein has one entry. The sample consists of around 660,000 distinct CDR3 sequences, 45% of them appearing once. The sequenced material came from peripheral blood or thyroid tissue (not recorded which). The receptors were sampled from an adult man with Graves' disease, either hyperthyroidism or ophthalmopathy (not recorded which).

The chain uses TRBV9 and TRBJ2-2; TRBD2 aligns across 15 bases. Losses at the gene ends were 3 bases for V and 6 bases for J; bases not matched to a gene: 9. Germline V gives CDR1 SGDLS, CDR2 YYNGEE. The CDR3 runs to 18 residues. CDR3 sequence: CASSARPGLAGGSGELFF. In nucleotides, the CDR3 is TGTGCCAGCAGCGCGCGGCCGGGACTAGCGGGAGGCTCCGGGGAGCTGTTTTTT.

This clonotype was seen at least ten times. The chain is built from TRBV29-1 and TRBJ1-4; the D gene is possibly TRBD1 (5 bases). CDR1 is SQVTM and CDR2 is ANQGSEA in the germline V gene. The CDR3 loop spans 13 amino acids. DNA for the CDR3: TGCGGGTTGTGGGGCGGGGATAATGAAAAACTGTTTTTT. Amino acid sequence: CGLWGGDNEKLFF.

This clonotype occurred a few times. The CDR3, as DNA: TGCGCCAGCCACGACAGGGGAGAGACCCAGTACTTC. It is translated as CASHDRGETQYF. V gene TRBV5-1 combines with J gene TRBJ2-5; 8 bases line up with TRBD1. V was clipped by 7 bases and J by 4 bases; unmatched bases: 3. Germline V gene lookup returns CDR1 SGHRS and CDR2 YFSETQ. CDR3 length: 12 amino acids.

The table lists this clonotype with many counts. This chain uses TRBV29-1 with TRBJ1-5, with D perhaps TRBD1 (5 bases). V gave up 4 bases and J gave up 1 base, with 8 bases separating them. Germline V gene lookup returns CDR1 SQVTM and CDR2 ANQGSEA. The CDR3 spans 13 residues. CDR3 sequence reads: CSVGGDSNQPQHF. The CDR3 DNA reads as TGCAGCGTTGGGGGGGACAGCAATCAGCCCCAGCATTTT.

The CDR3 DNA reads TGTGCCAGCAGCTTAAAGGGGGGGGGAGTCGGGTTCTCTGGAAACACCATATATTTT. Translation gives CASSLKGGGVGFSGNTIYF. The chain couples TRBV7-8 to TRBJ1-3; D is perhaps TRBD1 (6 bases). The germline V gene encodes CDR1 SGHVS and CDR2 FQNEAQ. This CDR3 is 19 amino acids long. Trimming stripped 2 bases from V and 0 bases from J, with 20 bases between.

In its sample, this clonotype was seen many times. V gene TRBV6-6 combines with J gene TRBJ1-6; unclear D gene. V dropped 7 bases and J dropped 7 bases, with 8 bases sitting between them. CDR1 is MNHNY and CDR2 is SVGAGI in the germline V gene (reference sequence). The length of the CDR3 is 12 residues. The CDR3 here is CASTRPNSPLHF. CDR3 nucleotide sequence: TGTGCCAGCACTCGGCCGAATTCACCCCTCCACTTT.

Notes on this clonotype: One end of the junction fails to match germline, which may point to a read error. The V call is TRBV14, the J call TRBJ2-2; 9 nucleotides agree with TRBD1. CDR3 size: 17 residues. Germline V CDR1 and CDR2: SGHDN, FVKESK. CDR3 amino acids: CASSQHPGQGGTGELSW. The CDR3 DNA follows: TGTGCCAGCAGCCAACATCCGGGACAGGGAGGGACCGGGGAGCTGTCTTGG.

This clonotype was picked up a small number of times. The chain employs TRBV12-3 or TRBV12-4 and TRBJ1-5, with a weak D call TRBD1 (5 bases). The CDR3 is made up of 13 amino acids. V was cut by 1 base and J by 11 bases, with 12 bases left in between. CDR3 in amino acids: CASSLGRQGAQHF. For the CDR3, the DNA is TGTGCCAGCAGTTTAGGCCGGCAAGGGGCCCAGCATTTT.

At least ten counts were recorded for this clonotype. The genes are TRBV2 and TRBJ1-6; a possible D gene is TRBD1 (5 bases). V lost 1 base, J lost 9 bases, and 7 bases lay in between. CDR1 and CDR2 (germline): SNHLY, FYNNEI. The CDR3 extends over 13 amino acids. The CDR3 spells CASSEGGGSPLHF. In DNA, the CDR3 is TGTGCCAGCAGTGAAGGGGGGGGTTCACCCCTCCACTTT.

Notes on this clonotype: At one of its ends the junction is not consistent with the germline gene, which may arise from a read error. The chain uses TRBV7-2 and TRBJ2-6, with 10 bases aligning to TRBD2. The V gene's germline CDR1 is SGHTA and CDR2 FQGNSA. The CDR3 runs to 15 residues. CDR3 nucleotide sequence: TGTGCCAGCAGCTTAGCGAGCGGGGGGGACAACGTCCTGACTTTC. It translates to CASSLASGGDNVLTF.

This clonotype was detected once. This may be a read error: a much more frequent sequence differs by one nucleotide. This chain joins TRBV2 and TRBJ1-5; perhaps TRBD1 as D (5 bases). Germline loops: CDR1 SNHLY, CDR2 FYNNEI. The germline V and J ends were trimmed by 5 bases and 2 bases, with 16 bases remaining between them. The CDR3 runs 16 residues. CDR3 loop: CASSSHGGTGNQPQHF. CDR3 coding DNA: TGTGCCAGCAGTTCCCACGGAGGGACGGGCAATCAGCCCCAGCATTTT.

Concerning this clonotype: This sequence may be a read error, since a much larger clone differs from it by one base. This chain connects TRBV15 to TRBJ2-2; either TRBD1 or TRBD2 may supply D (5 bases each). With 5 bases removed from V and 0 bases from J, the gap between germline ends came to 13 bases. In germline, CDR1 is LNHNV, CDR2 YYDKDF (reference sequence). The CDR3 totals 16 residues. CDR3 sequence (DNA): TGTGCCACCAGCCGAAGGGGACCGACGAACACCGGGGAGCTGTTTTTT. This sequence encodes CATSRRGPTNTGELFF.

This clonotype was counted a few times. The J gene is TRBJ1-1, the V gene TRBV6-5; 11 bases fit TRBD1. The CDR3 length is 16 residues. Germline V gives CDR1 MNHEY, CDR2 SVGAGI. The junction had 9 bases not matched to a gene; V was cut back by 7 bases and J by 2 bases. The CDR3 protein is CASTPGQGVLNTEAFF. The DNA for the CDR3 is TGTGCCAGCACACCGGGACAGGGGGTACTTAACACTGAAGCTTTCTTT.